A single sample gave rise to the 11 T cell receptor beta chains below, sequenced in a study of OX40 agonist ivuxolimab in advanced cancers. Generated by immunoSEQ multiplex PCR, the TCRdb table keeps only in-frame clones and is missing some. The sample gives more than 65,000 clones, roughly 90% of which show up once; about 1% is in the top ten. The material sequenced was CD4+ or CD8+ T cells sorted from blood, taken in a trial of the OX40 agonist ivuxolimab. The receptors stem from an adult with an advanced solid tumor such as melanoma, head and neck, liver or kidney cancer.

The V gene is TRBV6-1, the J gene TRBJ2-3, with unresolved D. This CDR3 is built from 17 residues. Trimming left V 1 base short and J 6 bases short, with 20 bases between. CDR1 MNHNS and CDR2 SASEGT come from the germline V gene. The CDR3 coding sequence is TGTGCCAGCAGTGAAGTAGTAGGGTGGGTCGGTGGGGATACGCAGTATTTT. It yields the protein CASSEVVGWVGGDTQYF.

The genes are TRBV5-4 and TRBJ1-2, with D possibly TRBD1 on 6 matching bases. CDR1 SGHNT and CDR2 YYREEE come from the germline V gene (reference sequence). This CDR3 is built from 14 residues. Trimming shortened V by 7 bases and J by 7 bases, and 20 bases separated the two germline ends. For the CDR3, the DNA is TGTGCCAGCGGGGAAGGGGGTCAGAATTTTGGCTACACCTTC. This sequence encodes CASGEGGQNFGYTF.

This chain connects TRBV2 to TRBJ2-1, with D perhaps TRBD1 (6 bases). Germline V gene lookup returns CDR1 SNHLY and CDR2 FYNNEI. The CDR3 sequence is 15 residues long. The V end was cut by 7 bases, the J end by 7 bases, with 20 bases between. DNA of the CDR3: TGTGCCAGCATCAGGGTAGAAGCAGGGGAGAATGAGCAGTTCTTC. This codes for CASIRVEAGENEQFF.

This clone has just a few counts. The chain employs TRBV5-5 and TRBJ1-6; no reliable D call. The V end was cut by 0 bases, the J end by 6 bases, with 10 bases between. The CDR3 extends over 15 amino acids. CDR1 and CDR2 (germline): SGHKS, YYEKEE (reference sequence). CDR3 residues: CASSLEGWGNSPLHF. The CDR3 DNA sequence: TGTGCCAGCAGCTTGGAGGGATGGGGTAATTCACCCCTCCACTTT. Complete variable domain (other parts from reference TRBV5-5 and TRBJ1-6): DAGVTQSPTHLIKTRGQQVTLRCSPISGHKSVSWYQQVLGQGPQFIFQYYEKEERGRGNFPDRFSARQFPNYSSELNVNALLLGDSALYLCASSLEGWGNSPLHFGNGTRLTVT.

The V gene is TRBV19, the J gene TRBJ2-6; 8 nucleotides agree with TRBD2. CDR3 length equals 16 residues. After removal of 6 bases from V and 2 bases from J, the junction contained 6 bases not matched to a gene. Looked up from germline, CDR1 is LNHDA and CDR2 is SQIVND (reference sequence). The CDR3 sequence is CASSPRGGAGANVLTF. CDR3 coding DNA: TGTGCCAGTAGCCCCCGGGGGGGTGCTGGGGCCAACGTCCTGACTTTC.

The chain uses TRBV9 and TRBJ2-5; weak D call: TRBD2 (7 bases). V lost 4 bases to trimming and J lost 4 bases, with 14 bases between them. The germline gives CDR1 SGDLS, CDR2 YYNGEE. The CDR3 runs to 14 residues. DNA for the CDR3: TGTGCCAGCAGCCCTCGAGGGGGGGGAGAGACCCAGTACTTC. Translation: CASSPRGGGETQYF. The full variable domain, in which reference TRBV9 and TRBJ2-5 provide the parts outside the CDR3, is DSGVTQTPKHLITATGQRVTLRCSPRSGDLSVYWYQQSLDQGLQFLIQYYNGEERAKGNILERFSAQQFPDLHSELNLSSLELGDSALYFCASSPRGGGETQYFGPGTRLLVL.

The chain's CDR3 is CASSQVSGDYNEQFF. The DNA of the CDR3 is TGTGCCAGCAGCCAAGTCAGTGGCGACTACAATGAGCAGTTCTTC. The V and J genes are TRBV4-2 and TRBJ2-1; D call uncertain. Germline loops: CDR1 LGHNA, CDR2 YNFKEQ. The CDR3 runs to 15 residues. Trimming shortened V by 1 base and J by 3 bases, and 10 bases separated the two germline ends.

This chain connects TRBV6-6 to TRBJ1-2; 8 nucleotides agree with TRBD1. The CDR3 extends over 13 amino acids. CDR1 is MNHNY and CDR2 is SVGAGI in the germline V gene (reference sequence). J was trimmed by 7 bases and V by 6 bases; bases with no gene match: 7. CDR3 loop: CASRTQGAIGYTF. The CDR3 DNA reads TGTGCCAGCAGGACCCAGGGGGCGATTGGCTACACCTTC.

The CDR3 here is CASSQEGSGYKGELFF. The CDR3 DNA reads as TGCGCCAGCAGCCAAGAGGGGTCCGGGTACAAAGGGGAGCTGTTTTTT. The chain combines TRBV4-1 with TRBJ2-2; D unresolved. CDR1 and CDR2 from the germline V gene are MGHRA and YSYEKL. Trimming stripped 0 bases from V and 8 bases from J, with 16 bases between. This CDR3 comprises 16 residues.

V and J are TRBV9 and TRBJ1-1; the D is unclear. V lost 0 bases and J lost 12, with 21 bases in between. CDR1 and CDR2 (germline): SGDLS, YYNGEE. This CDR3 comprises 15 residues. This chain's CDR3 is CASSVGHGHMWGSFF. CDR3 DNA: TGTGCCAGCAGCGTAGGGCACGGGCATATGTGGGGTTCTTTCTTT.

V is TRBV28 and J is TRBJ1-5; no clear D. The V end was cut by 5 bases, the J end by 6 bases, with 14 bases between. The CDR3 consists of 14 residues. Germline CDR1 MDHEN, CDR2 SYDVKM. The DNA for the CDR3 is TGTGCCAGCAGTAGTCGTCCCCGGGGTCAGCCCCAGCATTTT. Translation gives CASSSRPRGQPQHF.